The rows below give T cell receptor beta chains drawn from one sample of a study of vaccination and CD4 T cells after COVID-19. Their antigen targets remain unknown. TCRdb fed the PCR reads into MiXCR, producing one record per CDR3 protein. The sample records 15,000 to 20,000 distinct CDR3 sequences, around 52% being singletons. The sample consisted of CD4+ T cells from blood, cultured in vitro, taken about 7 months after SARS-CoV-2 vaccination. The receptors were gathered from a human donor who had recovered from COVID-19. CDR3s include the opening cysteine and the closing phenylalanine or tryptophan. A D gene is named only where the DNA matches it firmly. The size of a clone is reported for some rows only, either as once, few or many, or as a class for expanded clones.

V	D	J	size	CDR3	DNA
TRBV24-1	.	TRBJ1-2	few	CATSDPGSYGYTF	TGTGCCACCAGTGATCCCGGTTCCTATGGCTACACCTTC
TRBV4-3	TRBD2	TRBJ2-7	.	CASSQAWTSGFYEQYF	TGCGCCAGCAGCCAAGCTTGGACTAGCGGATTCTACGAGCAGTACTTC
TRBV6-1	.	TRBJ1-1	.	CASRRGGIYTEAFF	TGTGCCAGCAGGCGTGGTGGGATTTACACTGAAGCTTTCTTT
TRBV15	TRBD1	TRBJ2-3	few	CATSRSPTGGKDTQYF	TGTGCCACCAGCAGATCCCCGACAGGGGGAAAAGATACGCAGTATTTT
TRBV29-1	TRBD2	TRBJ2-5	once	CSALGLAGETQYF	TGCAGCGCCCTGGGACTAGCGGGCGAGACCCAGTACTTC
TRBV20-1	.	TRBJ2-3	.	CSASDGAMITDTQYF	TGCAGTGCCAGCGACGGCGCCATGATCACAGATACGCAGTATTTT
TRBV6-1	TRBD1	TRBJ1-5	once	CASRRGQGVEQPQHF	TGTGCCAGCAGGAGGGGACAGGGGGTTGAGCAGCCCCAGCATTTT
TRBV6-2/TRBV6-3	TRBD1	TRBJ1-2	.	CASSYTGDVGYTF	TGTGCCAGCAGTTACACAGGGGATGTTGGCTACACCTTC
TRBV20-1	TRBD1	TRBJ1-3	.	CSARDTGDGNTIYF	TGCAGTGCTAGAGATACAGGGGACGGAAACACCATATATTTT
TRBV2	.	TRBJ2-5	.	CASRGDQETQYF	TGTGCCAGCAGGGGAGATCAAGAGACCCAGTACTTC